This T cell receptor beta chain was sequenced during a study of cytomegalovirus exposure and HLA in healthy donors. Study observations and caveats: TCR beta V- and J-gene trimming, according to a later analysis, was linked to a missense DCLRE1C variant. Earlier findings revealed that most TCR beta V segments proved productive either about 87% or about 30% of the time.

The PCR was carried out with 60 Vbeta primers and 13 Jbeta primers. Method: immunoSEQ multiplex PCR; TCRdb's copy keeps in-frame clones and lacks some. The sample carries 120,000 or so clones, over 60% recorded once. V dropped 3 bases and J dropped 1 base, with 10 bases sitting between them. Germline V gene data show CDR1 as SGHRS and CDR2 as YFSETQ. This CDR3 contains 14 residues. Of note for this clone: The target antigen is unknown.

The receptor's source is a woman in her thirties or forties in good health and CMV-seronegative. Input material: PBMCs. The chain couples TRBV5-1 to TRBJ1-1; no reliable D call. CDR3 sequence: CASSYQFQNTEAFF. CDR3 nucleotides: TGCGCCAGCAGCTATCAGTTTCAGAACACTGAAGCTTTCTTT.